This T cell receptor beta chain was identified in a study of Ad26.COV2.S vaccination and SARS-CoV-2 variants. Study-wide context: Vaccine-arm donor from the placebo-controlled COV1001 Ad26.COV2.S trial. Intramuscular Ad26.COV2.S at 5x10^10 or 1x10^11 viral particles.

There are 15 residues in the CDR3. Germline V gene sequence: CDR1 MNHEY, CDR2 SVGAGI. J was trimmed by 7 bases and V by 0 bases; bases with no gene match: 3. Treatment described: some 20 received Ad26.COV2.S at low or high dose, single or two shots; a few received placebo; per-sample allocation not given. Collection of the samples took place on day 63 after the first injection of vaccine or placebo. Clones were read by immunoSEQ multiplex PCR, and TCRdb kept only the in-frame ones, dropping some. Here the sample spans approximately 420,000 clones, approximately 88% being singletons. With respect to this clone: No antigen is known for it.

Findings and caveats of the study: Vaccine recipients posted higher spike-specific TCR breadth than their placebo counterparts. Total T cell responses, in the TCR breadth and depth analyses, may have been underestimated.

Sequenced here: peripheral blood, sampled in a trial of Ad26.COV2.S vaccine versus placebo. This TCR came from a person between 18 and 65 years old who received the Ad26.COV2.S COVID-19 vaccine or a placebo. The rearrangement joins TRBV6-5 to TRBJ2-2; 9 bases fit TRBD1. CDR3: CASSYSGQGFGELFF. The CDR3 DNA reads TGTGCCAGCAGTTACTCGGGACAGGGTTTCGGGGAGCTGTTTTTT.